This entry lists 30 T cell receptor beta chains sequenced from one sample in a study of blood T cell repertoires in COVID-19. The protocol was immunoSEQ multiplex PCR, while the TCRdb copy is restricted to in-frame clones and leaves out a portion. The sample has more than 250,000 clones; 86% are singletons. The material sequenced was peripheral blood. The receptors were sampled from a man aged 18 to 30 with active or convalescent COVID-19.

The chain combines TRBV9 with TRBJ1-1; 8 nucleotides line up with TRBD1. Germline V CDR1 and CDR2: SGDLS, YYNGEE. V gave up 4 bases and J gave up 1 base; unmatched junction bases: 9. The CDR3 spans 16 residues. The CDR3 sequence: CASSPYFGTGNTEAFF. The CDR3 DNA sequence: TGTGCCAGCAGCCCTTACTTCGGGACAGGGAACACTGAAGCTTTCTTT. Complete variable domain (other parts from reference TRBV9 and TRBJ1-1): DSGVTQTPKHLITATGQRVTLRCSPRSGDLSVYWYQQSLDQGLQFLIQYYNGEERAKGNILERFSAQQFPDLHSELNLSSLELGDSALYFCASSPYFGTGNTEAFFGQGTRLTVV.

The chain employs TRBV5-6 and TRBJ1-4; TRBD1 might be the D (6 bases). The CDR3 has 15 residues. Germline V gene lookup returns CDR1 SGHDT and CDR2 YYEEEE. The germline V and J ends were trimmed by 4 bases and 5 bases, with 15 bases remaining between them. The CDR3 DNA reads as TGTGCCAGCAGCCCATTAACAGGGTCCAATGAAAAACTGTTTTTT. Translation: CASSPLTGSNEKLFF.

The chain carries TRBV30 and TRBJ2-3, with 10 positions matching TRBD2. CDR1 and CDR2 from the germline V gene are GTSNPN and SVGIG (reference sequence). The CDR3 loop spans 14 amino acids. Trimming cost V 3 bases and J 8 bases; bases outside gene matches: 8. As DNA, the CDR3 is TGTGCCTGGAGACAGCGGGAGGGCCGGGGTACGCAGTATTTT. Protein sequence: CAWRQREGRGTQYF.

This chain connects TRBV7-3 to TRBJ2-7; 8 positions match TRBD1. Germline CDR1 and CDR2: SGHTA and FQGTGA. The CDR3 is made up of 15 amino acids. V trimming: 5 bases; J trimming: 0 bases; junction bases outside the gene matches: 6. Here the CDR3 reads CASSLGQGGSYEQYF. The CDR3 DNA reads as TGTGCCAGCAGCCTCGGACAGGGTGGCTCCTACGAGCAGTACTTC.

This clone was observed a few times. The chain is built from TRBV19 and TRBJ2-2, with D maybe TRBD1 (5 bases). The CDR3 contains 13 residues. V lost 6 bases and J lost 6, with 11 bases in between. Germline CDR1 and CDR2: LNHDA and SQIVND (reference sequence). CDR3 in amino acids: CASSTTGPGELFF. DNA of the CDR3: TGTGCCAGTAGCACAACAGGTCCCGGGGAGCTGTTTTTT.

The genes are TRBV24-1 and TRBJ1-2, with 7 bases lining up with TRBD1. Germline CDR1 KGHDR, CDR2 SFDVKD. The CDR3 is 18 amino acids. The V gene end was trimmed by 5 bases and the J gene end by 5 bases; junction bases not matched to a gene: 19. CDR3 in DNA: TGTGCCACCAGTGGATCCTCTGGAGGGGGCAGGCCGGAGTATGGCTACACCTTC. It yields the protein CATSGSSGGGRPEYGYTF.

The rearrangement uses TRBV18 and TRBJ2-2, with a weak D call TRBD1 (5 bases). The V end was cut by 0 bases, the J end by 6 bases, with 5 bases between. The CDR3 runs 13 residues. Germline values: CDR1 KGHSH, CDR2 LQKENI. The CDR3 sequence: CASSPPTAGELFF. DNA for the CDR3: TGTGCCAGCTCACCACCGACAGCCGGGGAGCTGTTTTTT.

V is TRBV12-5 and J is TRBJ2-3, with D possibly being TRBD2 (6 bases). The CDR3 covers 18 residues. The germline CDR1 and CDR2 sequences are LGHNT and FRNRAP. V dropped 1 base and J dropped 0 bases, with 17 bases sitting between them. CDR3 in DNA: TGTGCTAGTGGTTTGGGGGGGACGGCGGGGACTAGCACAGATACGCAGTATTTT. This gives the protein CASGLGGTAGTSTDTQYF.

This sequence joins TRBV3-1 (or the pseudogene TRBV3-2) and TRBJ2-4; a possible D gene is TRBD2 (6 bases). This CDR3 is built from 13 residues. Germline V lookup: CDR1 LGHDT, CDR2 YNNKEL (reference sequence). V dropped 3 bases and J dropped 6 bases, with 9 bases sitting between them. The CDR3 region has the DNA TGTGCCAGCAGCCATGTAGCGGCAAACATTCAGTACTTC. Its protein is CASSHVAANIQYF.

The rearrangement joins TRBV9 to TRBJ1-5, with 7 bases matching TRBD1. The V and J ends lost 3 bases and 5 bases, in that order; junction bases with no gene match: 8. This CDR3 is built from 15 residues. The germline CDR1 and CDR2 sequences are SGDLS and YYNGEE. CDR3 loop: CASSGSGTADQPQHF. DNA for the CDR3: TGTGCCAGCAGCGGATCCGGGACAGCGGATCAGCCCCAGCATTTT. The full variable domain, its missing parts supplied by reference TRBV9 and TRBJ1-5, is DSGVTQTPKHLITATGQRVTLRCSPRSGDLSVYWYQQSLDQGLQFLIQYYNGEERAKGNILERFSAQQFPDLHSELNLSSLELGDSALYFCASSGSGTADQPQHFGDGTRLSIL.

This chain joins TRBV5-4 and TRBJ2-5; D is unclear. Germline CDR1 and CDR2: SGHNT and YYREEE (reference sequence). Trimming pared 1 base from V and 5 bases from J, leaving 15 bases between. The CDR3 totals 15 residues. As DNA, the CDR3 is TGTGCCAGCAGCTTGTTTCTAGAGGCGGAGGAGACCCAGTACTTC. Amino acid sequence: CASSLFLEAEETQYF. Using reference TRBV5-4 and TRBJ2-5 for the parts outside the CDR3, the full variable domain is ETGVTQSPTHLIKTRGQQVTLRCSSQSGHNTVSWYQQALGQGPQFIFQYYREEENGRGNFPPRFSGLQFPNYSSELNVNALELDDSALYLCASSLFLEAEETQYFGPGTRLLVL.

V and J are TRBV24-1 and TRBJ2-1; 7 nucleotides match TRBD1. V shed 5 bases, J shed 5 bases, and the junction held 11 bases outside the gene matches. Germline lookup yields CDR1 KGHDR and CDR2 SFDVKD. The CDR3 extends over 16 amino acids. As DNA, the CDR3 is TGTGCCACCAGTGCTTCCCAGGGGGAAGTCAACAATGAGCAGTTCTTC. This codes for CATSASQGEVNNEQFF.

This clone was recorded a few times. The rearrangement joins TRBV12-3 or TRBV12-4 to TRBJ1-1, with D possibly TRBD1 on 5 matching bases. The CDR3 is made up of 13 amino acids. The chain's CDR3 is CVSSGHSNTEAFF. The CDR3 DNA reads TGTGTCTCCTCCGGACACTCGAACACTGAAGCTTTCTTT.

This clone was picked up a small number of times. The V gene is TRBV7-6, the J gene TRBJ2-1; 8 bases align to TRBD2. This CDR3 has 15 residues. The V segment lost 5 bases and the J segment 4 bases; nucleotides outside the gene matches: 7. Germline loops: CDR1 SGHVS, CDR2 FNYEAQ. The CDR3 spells CASSLQLAEYNEQFF. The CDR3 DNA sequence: TGTGCCAGCAGCCTACAACTAGCGGAATACAATGAGCAGTTCTTC.

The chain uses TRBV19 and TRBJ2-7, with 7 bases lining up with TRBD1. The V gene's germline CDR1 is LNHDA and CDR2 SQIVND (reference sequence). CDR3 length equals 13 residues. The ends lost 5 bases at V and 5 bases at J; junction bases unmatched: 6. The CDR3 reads CASSFTGVHEQYF. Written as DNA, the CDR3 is TGTGCCAGTAGTTTTACAGGGGTCCACGAGCAGTACTTC.

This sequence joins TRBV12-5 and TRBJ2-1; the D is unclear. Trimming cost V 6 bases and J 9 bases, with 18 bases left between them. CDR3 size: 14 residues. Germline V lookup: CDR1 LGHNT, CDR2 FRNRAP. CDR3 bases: TGTGCTAGTGGCCCTGGGTCGTACGGCGGTGAGCAGTTCTTC. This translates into CASGPGSYGGEQFF.

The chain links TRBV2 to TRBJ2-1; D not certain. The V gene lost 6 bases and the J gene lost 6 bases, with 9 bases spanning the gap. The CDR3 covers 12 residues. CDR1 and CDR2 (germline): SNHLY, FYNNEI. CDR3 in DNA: TGTGCCAGCAGGAAGACTTTCAATGAGCAGTTCTTC. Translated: CASRKTFNEQFF.

CDR3 DNA: TGCGCCAGCAGCCAGGGACTCTTTACCTACGAGCAGTACTTC. Translated: CASSQGLFTYEQYF. This chain connects TRBV5-1 to TRBJ2-7; possibly TRBD2 for D (6 bases). V lost 4 bases and J 2 bases, leaving 13 bases between the germline ends. Germline CDR1 SGHRS, CDR2 YFSETQ. The CDR3 sequence is 14 residues long.

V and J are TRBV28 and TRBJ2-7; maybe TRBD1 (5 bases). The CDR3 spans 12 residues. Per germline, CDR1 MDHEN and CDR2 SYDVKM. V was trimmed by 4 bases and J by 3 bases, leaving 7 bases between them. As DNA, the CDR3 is TGTGCCAGCAGTTCACAGGACTACGAGCAGTACTTC. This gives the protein CASSSQDYEQYF.

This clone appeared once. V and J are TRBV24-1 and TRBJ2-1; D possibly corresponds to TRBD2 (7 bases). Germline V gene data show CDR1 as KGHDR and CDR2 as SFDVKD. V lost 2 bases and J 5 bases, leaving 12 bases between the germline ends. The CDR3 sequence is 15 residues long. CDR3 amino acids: CATSDWGGPNNEQFF. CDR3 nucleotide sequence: TGTGCCACCAGTGATTGGGGGGGGCCAAACAATGAGCAGTTCTTC.

Here the CDR3 DNA reads TGTGCCAGCAGCAAAGGGTTTGGCGGGGGGGCCGGTGAGCAGTTCTTC. Translated, it gives CASSKGFGGGAGEQFF. The chain uses TRBV4-2 and TRBJ2-1; 9 bases are a match to TRBD2. J gave up 9 bases and V 5 bases, and 14 bases lay outside the gene matches. The CDR3 is 16 residues long. The germline CDR1 and CDR2 sequences are LGHNA and YNFKEQ.

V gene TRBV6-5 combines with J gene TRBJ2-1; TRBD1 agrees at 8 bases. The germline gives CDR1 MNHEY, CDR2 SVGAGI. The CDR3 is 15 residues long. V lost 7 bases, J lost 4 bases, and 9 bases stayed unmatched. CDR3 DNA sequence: TGTGCCAGCACCAGGGGACAGGTCGGATACAATGAGCAGTTCTTC. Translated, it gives CASTRGQVGYNEQFF.

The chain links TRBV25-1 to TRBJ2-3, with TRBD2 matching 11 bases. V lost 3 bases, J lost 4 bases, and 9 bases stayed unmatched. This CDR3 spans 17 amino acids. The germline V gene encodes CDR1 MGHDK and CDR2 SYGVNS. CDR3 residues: CASSDSSGRASADTQYF. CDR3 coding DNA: TGTGCCAGCAGTGATAGTAGCGGGAGGGCCAGCGCAGATACGCAGTATTTT.

The CDR3 region is CASSLNGRTDEQFF. CDR3 coding DNA: TGTGCCAGCAGCTTAAACGGGAGGACCGATGAGCAGTTCTTC. The chain joins TRBV7-3 to TRBJ2-1; 7 nucleotides match TRBD2. Trimming at V came to 1 base and at J to 8 bases, leaving 5 bases not matched to a gene. The length of the CDR3 is 14 residues. Per germline, CDR1 SGHTA and CDR2 FQGTGA.

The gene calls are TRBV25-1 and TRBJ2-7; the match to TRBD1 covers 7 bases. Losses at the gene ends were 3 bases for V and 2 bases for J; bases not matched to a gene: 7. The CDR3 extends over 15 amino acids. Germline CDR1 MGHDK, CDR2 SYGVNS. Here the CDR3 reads CASSDLQGVAYEQYF. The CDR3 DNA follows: TGTGCCAGCAGTGATCTCCAGGGGGTGGCCTACGAGCAGTACTTC.

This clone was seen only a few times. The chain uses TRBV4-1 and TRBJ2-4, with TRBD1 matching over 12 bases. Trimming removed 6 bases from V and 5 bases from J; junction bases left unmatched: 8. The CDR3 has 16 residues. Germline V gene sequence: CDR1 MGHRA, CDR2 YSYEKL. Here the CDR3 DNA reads TGCGCCAGCAGTCAGACCGGGACAGGGGGCGAAAACATTCAGTACTTC. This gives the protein CASSQTGTGGENIQYF.

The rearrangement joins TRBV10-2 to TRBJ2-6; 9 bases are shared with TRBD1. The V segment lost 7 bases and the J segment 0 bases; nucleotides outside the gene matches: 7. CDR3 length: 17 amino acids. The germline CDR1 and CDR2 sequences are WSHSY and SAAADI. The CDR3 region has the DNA TGCGCCAGCACGAGGGACAGGGCCAGCTCTGGGGCCAACGTCCTGACTTTC. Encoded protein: CASTRDRASSGANVLTF.

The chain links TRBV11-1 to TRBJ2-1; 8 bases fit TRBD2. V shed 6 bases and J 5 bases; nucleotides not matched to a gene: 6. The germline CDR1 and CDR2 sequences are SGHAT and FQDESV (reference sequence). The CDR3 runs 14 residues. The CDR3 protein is CASSGQRGHNEQFF. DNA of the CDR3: TGTGCCAGCAGTGGCCAGCGGGGGCACAATGAGCAGTTCTTC.

The CDR3 region is CATSDPRQGLSGGYTF. Written as DNA, the CDR3 is TGTGCCACCAGTGACCCGCGACAGGGGCTAAGCGGTGGCTACACCTTC. The V gene is TRBV24-1, the J gene TRBJ1-2, with 8 bases fitting TRBD1. Trimming cost V 4 bases and J 7 bases; bases outside gene matches: 13. The CDR3 contains 16 residues. Germline CDR1 is KGHDR and CDR2 is SFDVKD.

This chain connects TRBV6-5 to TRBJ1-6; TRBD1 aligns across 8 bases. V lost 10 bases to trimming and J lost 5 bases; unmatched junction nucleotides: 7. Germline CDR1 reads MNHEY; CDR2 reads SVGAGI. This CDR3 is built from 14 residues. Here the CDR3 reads CATKTGVDNSPLHF. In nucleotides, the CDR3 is TGTGCCACCAAGACAGGGGTCGATAATTCACCCCTCCACTTT.